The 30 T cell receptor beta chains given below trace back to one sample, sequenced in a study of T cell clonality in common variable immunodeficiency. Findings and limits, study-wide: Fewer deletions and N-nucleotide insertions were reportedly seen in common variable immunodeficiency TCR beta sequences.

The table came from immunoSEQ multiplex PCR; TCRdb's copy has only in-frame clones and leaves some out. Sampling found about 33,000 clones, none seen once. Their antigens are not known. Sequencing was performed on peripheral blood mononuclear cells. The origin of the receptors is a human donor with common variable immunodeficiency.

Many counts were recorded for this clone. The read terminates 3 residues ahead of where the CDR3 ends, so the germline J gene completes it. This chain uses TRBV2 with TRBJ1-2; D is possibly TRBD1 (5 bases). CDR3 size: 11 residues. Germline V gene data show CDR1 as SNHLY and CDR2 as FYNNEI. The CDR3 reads CASRAGSGYTF. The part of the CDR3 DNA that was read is TGTGCCAGCAGGGCAGGGAGCGGC.

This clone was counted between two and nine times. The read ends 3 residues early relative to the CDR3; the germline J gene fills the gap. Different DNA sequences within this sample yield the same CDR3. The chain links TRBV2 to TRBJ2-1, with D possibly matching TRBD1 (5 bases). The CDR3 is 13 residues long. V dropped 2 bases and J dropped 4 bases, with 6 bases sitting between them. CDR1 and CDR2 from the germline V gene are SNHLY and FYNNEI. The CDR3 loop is CASSENRYNEQFF. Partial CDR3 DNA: TGTGCCAGCAGTGAAAACAGGTACAATGAG.

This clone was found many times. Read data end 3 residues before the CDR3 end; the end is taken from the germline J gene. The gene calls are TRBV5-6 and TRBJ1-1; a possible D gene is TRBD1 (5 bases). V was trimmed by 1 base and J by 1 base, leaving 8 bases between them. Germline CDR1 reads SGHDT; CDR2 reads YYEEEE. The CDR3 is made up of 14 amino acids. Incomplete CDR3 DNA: TGTGCCAGCAGCTTGAAAGGGGAGAACACTGAA. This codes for CASSLKGENTE. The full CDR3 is CASSLKGENTEAFF.

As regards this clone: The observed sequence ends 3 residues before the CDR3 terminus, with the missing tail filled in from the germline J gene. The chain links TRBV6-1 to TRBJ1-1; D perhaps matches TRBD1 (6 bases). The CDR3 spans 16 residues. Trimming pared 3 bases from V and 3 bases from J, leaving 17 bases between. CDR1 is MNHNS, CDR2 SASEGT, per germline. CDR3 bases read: TGTGCCAGCAGTGATGGAAATACAGGGTGGGACACTGAA. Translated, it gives CASSDGNTGWDTE. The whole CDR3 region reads CASSDGNTGWDTEAFF.

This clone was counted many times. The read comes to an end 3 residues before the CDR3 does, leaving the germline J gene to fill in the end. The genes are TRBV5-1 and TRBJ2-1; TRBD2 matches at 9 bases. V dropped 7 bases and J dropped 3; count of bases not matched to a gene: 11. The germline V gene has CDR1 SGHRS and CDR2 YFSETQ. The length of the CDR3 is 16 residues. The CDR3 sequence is CASGPLSGGDYNEQFF. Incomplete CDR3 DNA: TGCGCCAGCGGTCCCCTTAGCGGGGGTGACTACAATGAG.

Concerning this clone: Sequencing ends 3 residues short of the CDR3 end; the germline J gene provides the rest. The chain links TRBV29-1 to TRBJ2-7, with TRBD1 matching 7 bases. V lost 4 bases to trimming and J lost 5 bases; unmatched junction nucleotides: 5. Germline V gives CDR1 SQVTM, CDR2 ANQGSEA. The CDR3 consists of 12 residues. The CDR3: CSVGQGLDEQYF. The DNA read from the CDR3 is TGCAGCGTTGGACAGGGTTTGGACGAG.

The CDR3 protein is CASSVDRDNEQFF. Partial CDR3 DNA: TGTGCCAGCAGTGTGGACAGGGACAATGAG. V gene TRBV6-1 combines with J gene TRBJ2-1; 8 bases line up with TRBD1. The read terminates 3 residues before the CDR3 end, so the remaining end is supplied by the germline J gene. Germline-derived CDR1 and CDR2 are MNHNS and SASEGT. The J segment lost 5 bases and the V segment lost 4 bases, leaving 1 base of the junction unmatched. The length of the CDR3 is 13 residues.

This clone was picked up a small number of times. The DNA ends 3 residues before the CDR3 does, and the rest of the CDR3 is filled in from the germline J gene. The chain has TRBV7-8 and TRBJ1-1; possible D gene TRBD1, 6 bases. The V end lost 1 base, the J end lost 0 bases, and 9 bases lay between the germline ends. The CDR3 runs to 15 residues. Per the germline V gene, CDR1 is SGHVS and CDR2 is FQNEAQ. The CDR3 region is CASSLGTGLNTEAFF. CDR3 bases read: TGTGCCAGCAGCTTAGGAACAGGGTTGAACACTGAA.

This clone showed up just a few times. CDR3 residues: CASSITGVNSNQPQHF. Incomplete CDR3 DNA: TGTGCCAGTAGTATAACGGGTGTCAATAGCAATCAGCCC. The rearrangement joins TRBV19 to TRBJ1-5, with D unclear. The read terminates 3 residues ahead of where the CDR3 ends, so the germline J gene completes it. CDR1 is LNHDA, CDR2 SQIVND, per germline (reference sequence). The CDR3 runs to 16 residues. The V and J ends lost 2 bases and 0 bases respectively, with 11 bases between them.

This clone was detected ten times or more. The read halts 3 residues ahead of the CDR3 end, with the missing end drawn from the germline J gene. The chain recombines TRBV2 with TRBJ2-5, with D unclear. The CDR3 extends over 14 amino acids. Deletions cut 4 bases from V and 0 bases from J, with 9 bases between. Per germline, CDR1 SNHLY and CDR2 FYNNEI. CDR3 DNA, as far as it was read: TGTGCCAGCAGTGGAGGCAGGTACCAAGAGACC. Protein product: CASSGGRYQET. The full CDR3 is CASSGGRYQETQYF.

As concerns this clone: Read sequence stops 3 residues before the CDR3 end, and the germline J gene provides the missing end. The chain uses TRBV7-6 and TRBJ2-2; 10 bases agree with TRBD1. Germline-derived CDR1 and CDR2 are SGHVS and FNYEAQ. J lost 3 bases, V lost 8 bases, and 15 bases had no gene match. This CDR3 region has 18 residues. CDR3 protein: CASGPGQGKDWDTGELFF. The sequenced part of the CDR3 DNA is TGTGCCAGCGGACCGGGACAGGGGAAAGACTGGGACACCGGGGAG.

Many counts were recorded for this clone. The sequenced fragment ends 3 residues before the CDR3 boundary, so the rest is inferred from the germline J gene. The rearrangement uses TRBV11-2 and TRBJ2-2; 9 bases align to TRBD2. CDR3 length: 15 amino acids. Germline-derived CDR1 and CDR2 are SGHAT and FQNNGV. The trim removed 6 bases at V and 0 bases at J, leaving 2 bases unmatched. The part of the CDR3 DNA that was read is TGTGCCAGCAGTAGACTAGCGGCGAACACCGGGGAG. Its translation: CASSRLAANTGE. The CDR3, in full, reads CASSRLAANTGELFF. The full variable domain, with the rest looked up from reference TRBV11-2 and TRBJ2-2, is EAGVAQSPRYKIIEKRQSVAFWCNPISGHATLYWYQQILGQGPKLLIQFQNNGVVDDSQLPKDRFSAERLKGVDSTLKIQPAKLEDSAVYLCASSRLAANTGELFFGEGSRLTVL.

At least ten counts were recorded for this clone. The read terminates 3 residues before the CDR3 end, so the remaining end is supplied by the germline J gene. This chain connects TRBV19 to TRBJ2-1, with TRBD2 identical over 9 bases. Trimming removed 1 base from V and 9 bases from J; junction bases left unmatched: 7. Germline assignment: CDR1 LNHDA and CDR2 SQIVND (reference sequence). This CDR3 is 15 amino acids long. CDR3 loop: CASSIGASGEVEQFF. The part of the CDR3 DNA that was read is TGTGCCAGTAGTATAGGGGCTAGCGGGGAGGTTGAG. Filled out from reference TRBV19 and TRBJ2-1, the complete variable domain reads DGGITQSPKYLFRKEGQNVTLSCEQNLNHDAMYWYRQDPGQGLRLIYYSQIVNDFQKGDIAEGYSVSREKKESFPLTVTSAQKNPTAFYLCASSIGASGEVEQFFGPGTRLTVL.

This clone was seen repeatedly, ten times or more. The CDR3 DNA, read in part, is TGTGCCAGCTCACCACTGCCTAGCGGGGGAATCCAAGAGACC. This sequence encodes CASSPLPSGGIQET. The whole CDR3 is CASSPLPSGGIQETQYF. The chain carries TRBV18 and TRBJ2-5; 10 nucleotides line up with TRBD2. The sequenced fragment ends 3 residues before the CDR3 boundary, so the rest is inferred from the germline J gene. The ends lost 1 base at V and 1 base at J; junction bases unmatched: 6. Germline V gene data show CDR1 as KGHSH and CDR2 as LQKENI. The CDR3 loop spans 17 amino acids.

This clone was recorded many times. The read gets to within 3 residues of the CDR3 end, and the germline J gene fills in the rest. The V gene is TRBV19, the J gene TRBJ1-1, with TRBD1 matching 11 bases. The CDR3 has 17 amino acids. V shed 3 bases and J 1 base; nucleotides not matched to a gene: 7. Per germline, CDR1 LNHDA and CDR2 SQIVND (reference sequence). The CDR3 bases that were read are TGTGCCAGTAGTATCAGGACAGGGGGCATGGGGAACACTGAA. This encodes CASSIRTGGMGNTE. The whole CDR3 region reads CASSIRTGGMGNTEAFF.

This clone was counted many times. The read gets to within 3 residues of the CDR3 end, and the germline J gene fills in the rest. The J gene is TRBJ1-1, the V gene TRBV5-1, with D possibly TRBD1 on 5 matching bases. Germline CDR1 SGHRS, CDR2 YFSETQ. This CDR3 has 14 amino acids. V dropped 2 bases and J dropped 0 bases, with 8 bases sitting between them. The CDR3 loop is CASSLDSMNTEAFF. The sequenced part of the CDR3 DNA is TGCGCCAGCAGCTTAGACAGCATGAACACTGAA.

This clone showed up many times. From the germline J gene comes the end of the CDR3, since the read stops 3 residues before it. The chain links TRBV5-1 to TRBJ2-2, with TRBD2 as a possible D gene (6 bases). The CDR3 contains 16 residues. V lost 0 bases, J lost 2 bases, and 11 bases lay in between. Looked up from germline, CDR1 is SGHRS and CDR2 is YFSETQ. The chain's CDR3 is CASSLAGGDNTGELFF. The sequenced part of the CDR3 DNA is TGCGCCAGCAGCTTGGCCGGCGGGGACAACACCGGGGAG.

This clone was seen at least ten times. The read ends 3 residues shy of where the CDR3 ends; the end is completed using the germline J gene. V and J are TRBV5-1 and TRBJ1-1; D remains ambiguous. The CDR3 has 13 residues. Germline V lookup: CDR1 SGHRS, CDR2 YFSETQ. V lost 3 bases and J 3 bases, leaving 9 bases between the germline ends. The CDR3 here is CASSSRADTEAFF. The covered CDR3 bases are TGCGCCAGCAGCTCGCGGGCGGACACTGAA.

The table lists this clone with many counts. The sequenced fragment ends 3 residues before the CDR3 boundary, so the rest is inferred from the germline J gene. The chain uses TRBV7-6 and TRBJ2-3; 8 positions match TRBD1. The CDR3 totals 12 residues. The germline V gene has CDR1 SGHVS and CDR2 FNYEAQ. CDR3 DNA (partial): TGTGCCAGCAGCGGGACAGGCAGGGCG. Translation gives CASSGTGRA. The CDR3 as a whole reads CASSGTGRAQYF.

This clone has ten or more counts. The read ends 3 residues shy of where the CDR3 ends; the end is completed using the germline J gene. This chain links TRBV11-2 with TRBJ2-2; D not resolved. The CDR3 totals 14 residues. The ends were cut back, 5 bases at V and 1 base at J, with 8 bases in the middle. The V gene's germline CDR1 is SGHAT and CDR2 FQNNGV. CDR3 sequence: CASSQTLNTGELFF. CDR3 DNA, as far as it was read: TGTGCCAGCAGCCAGACACTGAACACCGGGGAG.

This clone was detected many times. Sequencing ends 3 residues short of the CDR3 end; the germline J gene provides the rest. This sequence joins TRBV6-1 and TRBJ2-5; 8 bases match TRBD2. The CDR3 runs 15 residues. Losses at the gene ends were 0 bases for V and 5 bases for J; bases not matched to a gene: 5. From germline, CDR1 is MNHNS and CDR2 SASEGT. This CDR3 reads CASSEATGGHETQYF. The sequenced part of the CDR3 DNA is TGTGCCAGCAGTGAAGCAACGGGGGGGCATGAGACC.

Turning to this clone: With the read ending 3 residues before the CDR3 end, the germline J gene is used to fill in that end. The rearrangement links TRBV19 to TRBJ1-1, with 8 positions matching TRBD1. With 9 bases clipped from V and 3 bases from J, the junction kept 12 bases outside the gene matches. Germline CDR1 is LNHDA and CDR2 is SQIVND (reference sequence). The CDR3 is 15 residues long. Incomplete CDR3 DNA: TGTGCCAGCAACGACAGGGGTAATATGGACACTGAA. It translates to CASNDRGNMDTE. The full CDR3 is CASNDRGNMDTEAFF. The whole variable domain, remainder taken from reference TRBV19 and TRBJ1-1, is DGGITQSPKYLFRKEGQNVTLSCEQNLNHDAMYWYRQDPGQGLRLIYYSQIVNDFQKGDIAEGYSVSREKKESFPLTVTSAQKNPTAFYLCASNDRGNMDTEAFFGQGTRLTVV.

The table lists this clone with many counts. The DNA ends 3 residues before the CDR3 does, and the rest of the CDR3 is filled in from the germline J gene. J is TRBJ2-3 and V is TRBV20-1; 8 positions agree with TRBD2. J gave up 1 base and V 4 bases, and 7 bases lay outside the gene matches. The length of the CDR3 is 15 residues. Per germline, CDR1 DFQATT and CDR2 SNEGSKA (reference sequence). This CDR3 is CSATTSGVRTDTQYF. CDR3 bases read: TGCAGTGCTACTACTAGCGGAGTACGCACAGATACG.

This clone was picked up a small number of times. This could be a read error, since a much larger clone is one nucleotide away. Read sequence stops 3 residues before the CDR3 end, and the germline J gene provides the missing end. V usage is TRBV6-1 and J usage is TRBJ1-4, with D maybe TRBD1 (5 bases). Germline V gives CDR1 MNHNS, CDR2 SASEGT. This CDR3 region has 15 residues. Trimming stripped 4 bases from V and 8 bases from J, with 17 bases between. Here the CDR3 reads CASSASGGWEEKLFF. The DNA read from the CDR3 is TGTGCCAGCAGTGCTTCCGGGGGTTGGGAGGAAAAA.

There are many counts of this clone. The CDR3 DNA, read in part, is TGTGCCTGGAGTAAGGGGCTGGGCAATGGC. Its protein product is CAWSKGLGNG. In full, the CDR3 is CAWSKGLGNGYTF. V gene TRBV30 combines with J gene TRBJ1-2; weak D call: TRBD1 (5 bases). Read data end 3 residues before the CDR3 end; the end is taken from the germline J gene. From germline, CDR1 is GTSNPN and CDR2 SVGIG (reference sequence). V was pared by 2 bases and J by 6 bases, with 13 bases between. This CDR3 is built from 13 residues.

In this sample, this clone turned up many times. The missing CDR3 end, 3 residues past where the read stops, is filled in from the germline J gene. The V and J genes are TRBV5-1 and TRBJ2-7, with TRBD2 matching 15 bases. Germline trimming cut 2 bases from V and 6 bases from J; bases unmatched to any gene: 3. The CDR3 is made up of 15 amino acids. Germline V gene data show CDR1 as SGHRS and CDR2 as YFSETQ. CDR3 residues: CASSLGLAGGIEQYF. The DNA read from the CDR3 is TGCGCCAGCAGCTTAGGACTAGCGGGGGGGATCGAG.

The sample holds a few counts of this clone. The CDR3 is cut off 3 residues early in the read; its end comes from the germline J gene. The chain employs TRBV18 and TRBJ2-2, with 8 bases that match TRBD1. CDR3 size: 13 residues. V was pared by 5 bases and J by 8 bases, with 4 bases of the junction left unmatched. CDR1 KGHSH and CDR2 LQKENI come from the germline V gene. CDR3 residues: CASSAGTGGELFF. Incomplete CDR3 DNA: TGTGCCAGCTCAGCAGGGACAGGAGGGGAG.

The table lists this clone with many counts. The CDR3: CASSQDYQALINQPQHF. The CDR3 bases that were read are TGTGCCAGCAGCCAGGACTATCAGGCCCTTATCAATCAGCCC. This chain links TRBV7-8 with TRBJ1-5; D call uncertain. Sequencing ends 3 residues short of the CDR3 end; the germline J gene provides the rest. Trimming took off 5 bases at V and 3 bases at J, with 20 bases between the two ends. CDR1 and CDR2 from the germline V gene are SGHVS and FQNEAQ. This CDR3 has 17 amino acids. Using reference TRBV7-8 and TRBJ1-5 for the parts outside the CDR3, the full variable domain is GAGVSQSPRYKVAKRGQDVALRCDPISGHVSLFWYQQALGQGPEFLTYFQNEAQLDKSGLPSDRFFAERPEGSVSTLKIQRTQQEDSAVYLCASSQDYQALINQPQHFGDGTRLSIL.

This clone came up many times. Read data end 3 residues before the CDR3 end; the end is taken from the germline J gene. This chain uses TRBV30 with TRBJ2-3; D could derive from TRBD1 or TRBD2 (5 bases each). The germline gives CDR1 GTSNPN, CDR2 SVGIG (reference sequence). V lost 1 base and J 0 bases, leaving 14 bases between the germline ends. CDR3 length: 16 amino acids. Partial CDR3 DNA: TGTGCCTGGAGTGCACACCTAGAGGGGAGCACAGATACG. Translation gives CAWSAHLEGSTDT. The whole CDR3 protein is CAWSAHLEGSTDTQYF.

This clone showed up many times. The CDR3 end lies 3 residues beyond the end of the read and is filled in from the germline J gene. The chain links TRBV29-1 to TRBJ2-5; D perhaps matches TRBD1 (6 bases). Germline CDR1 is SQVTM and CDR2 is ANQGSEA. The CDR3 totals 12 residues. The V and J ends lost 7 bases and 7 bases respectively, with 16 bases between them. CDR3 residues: CSGGFKGGTQYF. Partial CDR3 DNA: TGCAGCGGAGGCTTTAAAGGGGGGACC.